The 10 T cell receptor beta chains reported below all come from one sample, sequenced in a study of PD-1 blockade in mismatch repair-deficient tumors. Repertoires were generated with immunoSEQ multiplex PCR, while TCRdb's copy carries only in-frame clones and drops some. The sample lists roughly 120,000 clones, over 60% occurring once. The material was peripheral blood, obtained approximately 14 months after starting pembrolizumab. Receptor source: an adult with mismatch repair-deficient cancer.

For the CDR3, the DNA is TGTGCCAGCAGTCCTACTTGGGGGCGGGTCTACGAGCAGTACTTC. This codes for CASSPTWGRVYEQYF. The rearrangement joins TRBV6-5 to TRBJ2-7, with D perhaps TRBD1 (6 bases). Trimming removed 5 bases at V and 3 bases at J, with 17 bases between. The CDR3 is made up of 15 amino acids. Germline CDR1 reads MNHEY; CDR2 reads SVGAGI.

This clone has only a few counts. The chain employs TRBV5-4 and TRBJ2-3; TRBD1 matches 8 bases. Per the germline V gene, CDR1 is SGHNT and CDR2 is YYREEE (reference sequence). The CDR3 covers 15 residues. V lost 7 bases and J lost 1; bases outside the gene matches: 8. The CDR3 DNA is TGTGCCAGCGGCGCCGGGACAGGCCGCACAGATACGCAGTATTTT. The encoded protein is CASGAGTGRTDTQYF. Full variable domain (remainder filled in from reference TRBV5-4 and TRBJ2-3): ETGVTQSPTHLIKTRGQQVTLRCSSQSGHNTVSWYQQALGQGPQFIFQYYREEENGRGNFPPRFSGLQFPNYSSELNVNALELDDSALYLCASGAGTGRTDTQYFGPGTRLTVL.

CDR3 coding DNA: TGTGCCAGCAGCCCAGAGGGACAGTGGAACACTGAAGCTTTCTTT. This translates into CASSPEGQWNTEAFF. The chain links TRBV13 to TRBJ1-1; 7 nucleotides align to TRBD1. CDR1 and CDR2 from the germline V gene are PRHDT and FYEKMQ (reference sequence). The CDR3 is made up of 15 amino acids. Trimming removed 5 bases from V and 1 base from J; junction bases left unmatched: 7.

This clone has more than one count but fewer than ten. The chain combines TRBV5-1 with TRBJ2-7; tentative D call: TRBD2 (5 bases). Germline values: CDR1 SGHRS, CDR2 YFSETQ. V dropped 0 bases and J dropped 5 bases, with 9 bases sitting between them. This CDR3 spans 13 amino acids. For the CDR3, the DNA is TGCGCCAGCAGCTTGGGCCTAGCTAACGAGCAGTACTTC. Protein product: CASSLGLANEQYF.

This clone was seen once. Here the CDR3 DNA reads TGTGCCAGTAGTACCGGGACAGGGCTGGCTAATGAAAAACTGTTTTTT. As protein: CASSTGTGLANEKLFF. The chain has TRBV19 and TRBJ1-4; 9 nucleotides match TRBD1. Germline loops: CDR1 LNHDA, CDR2 SQIVND (reference sequence). Unmatched junction bases numbered 6, after V lost 4 bases and J lost 3 bases. The CDR3 runs 16 residues.

CDR3 bases: TGCAGCGTGGCTCGGGACAGAGGAACTGAAGCTTTCTTT. This translates into CSVARDRGTEAFF. This rearrangement joins TRBV29-1 to TRBJ1-1, with 7 bases aligning to TRBD1. CDR1 is SQVTM, CDR2 ANQGSEA, per germline. Trimming removed 6 bases from V and 5 bases from J; junction bases left unmatched: 9. This CDR3 comprises 13 residues.

The chain joins TRBV6-4 to TRBJ2-1; TRBD1 is a possible D gene (5 bases). This CDR3 has 15 residues. With 2 bases removed from V and 0 bases from J, the gap between germline ends came to 8 bases. Germline V gene data show CDR1 as MRHNA and CDR2 as SNTAGT. The CDR3 nucleotides are TGTGCCAGCAGTGACCAGGGAAGCTCCTACAATGAGCAGTTCTTC. It encodes CASSDQGSSYNEQFF.

V and J are TRBV5-1 and TRBJ2-1; D unresolved. The CDR3 consists of 15 residues. V lost 3 bases to trimming and J lost 2 bases, with 12 bases between them. Germline lookup yields CDR1 SGHRS and CDR2 YFSETQ. CDR3 loop: CASSSHFLAYNEQFF. CDR3 DNA sequence: TGCGCCAGCAGCTCGCATTTTTTAGCCTACAATGAGCAGTTCTTC.

Remarks on this clone: This sample also contains other DNA sequences that code for the same CDR3. V is TRBV19 and J is TRBJ1-2, with 8 bases identical to TRBD1. The CDR3 runs 13 residues. Germline V gene sequence: CDR1 LNHDA, CDR2 SQIVND (reference sequence). The J segment lost 4 bases and the V segment lost 3 bases, leaving 1 base of the junction unmatched. CDR3 residues: CASSIGTGYGYTF. DNA of the CDR3: TGTGCCAGTAGTATCGGGACAGGCTATGGCTACACCTTC.

V and J are TRBV6-5 and TRBJ1-2; no definite D call. Germline CDR1 reads MNHEY; CDR2 reads SVGAGI. V gave up 0 bases and J gave up 7 bases, with 9 bases separating them. This CDR3 contains 13 residues. CDR3 sequence: CASSYSSSGGYTF. CDR3 nucleotide sequence: TGTGCCAGCAGTTACTCGAGCAGTGGTGGCTACACCTTC.